These 32 T cell receptor beta chains were sequenced from one sample in a study of blood T cell repertoires in COVID-19. Sequencing was performed with immunoSEQ multiplex PCR; in TCRdb, only in-frame clones are kept and a portion is missing. The sample shows around 110,000 clones, approximately 84% of them seen only once. Sequenced: peripheral blood. Receptor source: a man aged 70 or older with active or convalescent COVID-19.

J is TRBJ2-1 and V is TRBV5-6; 9 nucleotides align to TRBD2. Germline-derived CDR1 and CDR2 are SGHDT and YYEEEE. The CDR3 contains 16 residues. With 0 bases clipped from V and 4 bases from J, the junction kept 5 bases outside the gene matches. The CDR3 sequence: CASSLGLAGIYNEQFF. CDR3 nucleotide sequence: TGTGCCAGCAGCTTGGGGCTAGCGGGGATATACAATGAGCAGTTCTTC.

The chain recombines TRBV2 with TRBJ1-5; tentatively, D is TRBD1 (5 bases). The CDR3 is made up of 15 amino acids. Trimming shortened V by 4 bases and J by 4 bases, and 14 bases separated the two germline ends. Per the germline V gene, CDR1 is SNHLY and CDR2 is FYNNEI. The CDR3 DNA reads as TGTGCCAGCAGTGGGGCTCAGGGTAGGAATCAGCCCCAGCATTTT. This translates into CASSGAQGRNQPQHF.

This clone was detected once. V usage is TRBV6-5 and J usage is TRBJ2-3; D is undetermined. Germline lookup yields CDR1 MNHEY and CDR2 SVGAGI. Trimming stripped 11 bases from V and 2 bases from J, with 14 bases between. This CDR3 has 13 residues. CDR3: CAVRKRTTDTQYF. In DNA, the CDR3 is TGTGCCGTCCGCAAGCGAACCACAGATACGCAGTATTTT.

The chain combines TRBV28 with TRBJ1-5; possible D gene TRBD1, 6 bases. Germline V gene lookup returns CDR1 MDHEN and CDR2 SYDVKM. The CDR3 loop spans 15 amino acids. Trimming pared 7 bases from V and 1 base from J, leaving 14 bases between. CDR3 nucleotide sequence: TGTGCCAGCAACGAAGGGGGGGGAAGCAATCAGCCCCAGCATTTT. It is translated as CASNEGGGSNQPQHF.

V usage is TRBV11-3 and J usage is TRBJ2-7, with D unclear. The V end lost 3 bases, the J end lost 0 bases, and 6 bases lay between the germline ends. The CDR3 runs to 13 residues. Germline V gene data show CDR1 as SGHNT and CDR2 as YENEEA. The CDR3 nucleotides read TGTGCCAGCAGCTTTGCGGCCTCCTACGAGCAGTACTTC. It translates to CASSFAASYEQYF.

The chain combines TRBV4-3 with TRBJ1-1; D gene unclear. This CDR3 has 14 amino acids. V lost 3 bases, J lost 3 bases, and 11 bases lay in between. Per the germline V gene, CDR1 is LGHNA and CDR2 is YSLEER. For the CDR3, the DNA is TGCGCCAGCAGCCAGCGGAATAGAGACACTGAAGCTTTCTTT. This translates into CASSQRNRDTEAFF.

This clone showed up just once. The V gene is TRBV3-1 (or the pseudogene TRBV3-2), the J gene TRBJ2-2, with 14 nucleotides matching TRBD2. Germline V gene sequence: CDR1 LGHDT, CDR2 YNNKEL (reference sequence). The CDR3 totals 18 residues. Trimming took 1 base from V and 4 from J; bases not matched to a gene: 5. Here the CDR3 reads CASSQGLAGGPGTGELFF. Written as DNA, the CDR3 is TGTGCCAGCAGCCAAGGACTAGCGGGGGGGCCTGGCACCGGGGAGCTGTTTTTT.

Only one count was recorded for this clone. The rearrangement links TRBV5-4 to TRBJ1-2; D may be TRBD1 (5 bases). Germline V gene lookup returns CDR1 SGHNT and CDR2 YYREEE (reference sequence). V lost 2 bases and J 8 bases, leaving 16 bases between the germline ends. CDR3 length: 14 residues. The CDR3 sequence: CASSFRYGGEGYTF. CDR3 DNA: TGTGCCAGCAGCTTTCGTTACGGAGGGGAGGGCTACACCTTC.

This chain uses TRBV18 with TRBJ2-5; a weak D match, TRBD1 (6 bases). The germline CDR1 and CDR2 sequences are KGHSH and LQKENI. The CDR3 runs 15 residues. The ends were cut back, 2 bases at V and 2 bases at J, with 12 bases in the middle. CDR3 amino acids: CASSPSKGVQETQYF. The CDR3 region has the DNA TGTGCCAGCTCACCAAGCAAGGGGGTTCAAGAGACCCAGTACTTC.

The chain carries TRBV3-1 (or the pseudogene TRBV3-2) and TRBJ2-3, with D maybe TRBD2 (6 bases). V lost 1 base, J lost 5 bases, and 19 bases lay in between. This CDR3 contains 17 residues. Germline CDR1 is LGHDT and CDR2 is YNNKEL (reference sequence). The CDR3, as DNA: TGTGCCAGCAGCCAAGTGATTTCAGGGATGGGGGGAGATACGCAGTATTTT. Protein: CASSQVISGMGGDTQYF.

The rearrangement joins TRBV25-1 to TRBJ1-6; 7 bases agree with TRBD1. CDR1 and CDR2 from the germline V gene are MGHDK and SYGVNS. There are 16 residues in the CDR3. The V and J ends lost 2 bases and 10 bases, in that order; junction bases with no gene match: 11. For the CDR3, the DNA is TGTGCCAGCAGTGAAATGACAGGGACTGGAGGGTCACCCCTCCACTTT. It encodes CASSEMTGTGGSPLHF.

V usage is TRBV6-5 and J usage is TRBJ1-3; unclear D gene. Looked up from germline, CDR1 is MNHEY and CDR2 is SVGAGI. Trimming stripped 6 bases from V and 0 bases from J, with 12 bases between. The CDR3 loop spans 15 amino acids. CDR3 loop: CASRYDMNSGNTIYF. In DNA, the CDR3 is TGTGCCAGCAGATACGACATGAACTCTGGAAACACCATATATTTT.

The CDR3 DNA reads TGTGCCAGCTCACTCCAGCCCCCACAGGGCTTTGGTCAGCCCCAGCATTTT. Translating gives CASSLQPPQGFGQPQHF. The V and J genes are TRBV18 and TRBJ1-5; weak D call: TRBD1 (6 bases). V was clipped by 4 bases and J by 6 bases, with 22 bases between them. Germline lookup yields CDR1 KGHSH and CDR2 LQKENI. CDR3 length: 17 residues.

The J gene is TRBJ2-1, the V gene TRBV6-4, with 8 positions matching TRBD2. The junction had 19 bases not matched to a gene; V was cut back by 2 bases and J by 4 bases. Germline V gene data show CDR1 as MRHNA and CDR2 as SNTAGT. The CDR3 loop spans 20 amino acids. The CDR3 spells CASSDPTLTSAIGIYNEQFF. DNA of the CDR3: TGTGCCAGCAGTGACCCGACCTTGACTAGCGCCATCGGGATTTACAATGAGCAGTTCTTC.

The rearrangement links TRBV9 to TRBJ2-7; 10 bases align to TRBD2. V gave up 0 bases and J gave up 4 bases; unmatched junction bases: 10. Germline-derived CDR1 and CDR2 are SGDLS and YYNGEE. CDR3 length: 17 amino acids. CDR3 nucleotide sequence: TGTGCCAGCAGCGTAGGGGGACCGACTAGCGGGCTTTACGAGCAGTACTTC. Its translation: CASSVGGPTSGLYEQYF.

This chain connects TRBV7-2 to TRBJ1-1, with D possibly matching TRBD1 (6 bases). Germline loops: CDR1 SGHTA, CDR2 FQGNSA. CDR3 length equals 15 residues. V lost 4 bases to trimming and J lost 5 bases, with 17 bases between them. The DNA of the CDR3 is TGTGCCAGCAGCTACCTACGAGGGGGGGGTACTGAAGCTTTCTTT. Protein: CASSYLRGGGTEAFF.

The genes are TRBV6-5 and TRBJ1-1, with 8 bases that match TRBD1. Germline values: CDR1 MNHEY, CDR2 SVGAGI. The CDR3 spans 13 residues. Trimming took 7 bases from V and 5 from J; bases not matched to a gene: 6. This CDR3 reads CASITGGGTEAFF. The CDR3 DNA follows: TGTGCCAGCATTACAGGGGGAGGGACTGAAGCTTTCTTT.

The genes are TRBV6-5 and TRBJ2-7; 7 positions match TRBD1. V lost 7 bases to trimming and J lost 1 base; unmatched junction nucleotides: 7. Germline values: CDR1 MNHEY, CDR2 SVGAGI. This CDR3 region has 14 residues. The CDR3 DNA reads as TGTGCCAGCAACAAGGACAGGCGATCCTACGAGCAGTACTTC. As protein: CASNKDRRSYEQYF.

The J gene is TRBJ1-2, the V gene TRBV14; 12 bases are shared with TRBD1. The germline CDR1 and CDR2 sequences are SGHDN and FVKESK. The CDR3 runs 16 residues. V shed 4 bases and J 4 bases; nucleotides not matched to a gene: 7. Here the CDR3 DNA reads TGTGCCAGCAGCCCCGGGACAGGGGGCGTCGGCTATGGCTACACCTTC. Translated, it gives CASSPGTGGVGYGYTF.

This chain connects TRBV2 to TRBJ2-6; 7 positions match TRBD2. The germline V gene has CDR1 SNHLY and CDR2 FYNNEI. The V gene end was trimmed by 8 bases and the J gene end by 0 bases; junction bases not matched to a gene: 10. The CDR3 covers 17 residues. The CDR3 region has the DNA TGTGCCAGCCTCTGGGGAGGGATTGGCTCTGGGGCCAACGTCCTGACTTTC. Translating gives CASLWGGIGSGANVLTF. Based on the CDR3 plus reference TRBV2 and TRBJ2-6, the full variable domain is EPEVTQTPSHQVTQMGQEVILRCVPISNHLYFYWYRQILGQKVEFLVSFYNNEISEKSEIFDDQFSVERPDGSNFTLKIRSTKLEDSAMYFCASLWGGIGSGANVLTFGAGSRLTVL.

This clone was counted only a few times. The chain uses TRBV11-2 and TRBJ2-1, with no clear D. The V end lost 5 bases, the J end lost 8 bases, and 10 bases lay between the germline ends. The germline V gene has CDR1 SGHAT and CDR2 FQNNGV. The CDR3 has 12 amino acids. CDR3 DNA sequence: TGTGCCAGCAGCCTCCTAAGCGATGAGCAGTTCTTC. Its translation is CASSLLSDEQFF.

This sequence joins TRBV12-3 or TRBV12-4 and TRBJ1-1; D unclear. V dropped 3 bases and J dropped 7 bases, with 6 bases sitting between them. The CDR3 is 11 amino acids. CDR3 DNA sequence: TGTGCCAGCAGTTTTTACGGTGAAGCTTTCTTT. Protein: CASSFYGEAFF.

This clone is categorized as medium-sized. This chain joins TRBV7-9 and TRBJ2-7; 12 bases line up with TRBD2. Germline lookup yields CDR1 SEHNR and CDR2 FQNEAQ (reference sequence). The CDR3 totals 16 residues. V shed 5 bases and J 7 bases; nucleotides not matched to a gene: 12. The CDR3 nucleotides are TGTGCCAGCAGCAGAGTTTCTAGCGGGGGGGTACGGGAGCAGTACTTC. Translating it yields CASSRVSSGGVREQYF. Drawing the rest from reference TRBV7-9 and TRBJ2-7, the complete variable domain is DTGVSQNPRHKITKRGQNVTFRCDPISEHNRLYWYRQTLGQGPEFLTYFQNEAQLEKSRLLSDRFSAERPKGSFSTLEIQRTEQGDSAMYLCASSRVSSGGVREQYFGPGTRLTVT.

The chain uses TRBV7-2 and TRBJ1-1; 9 nucleotides agree with TRBD1. Unmatched junction bases numbered 9, after V lost 5 bases and J lost 11 bases. The CDR3 sequence is 13 residues long. Germline lookup yields CDR1 SGHTA and CDR2 FQGNSA. The CDR3: CASSTGQGIRAFF. The CDR3, as DNA: TGTGCCAGCAGCACCGGACAGGGGATTCGGGCTTTCTTT.

Here the CDR3 DNA reads TGTGCCAGCAGTTACTCAGGGGCGGGGGGCACCAACGAGCAGTACTTC. This codes for CASSYSGAGGTNEQYF. The chain employs TRBV6-6 and TRBJ2-7; 8 nucleotides match TRBD2. Germline V gene lookup returns CDR1 MNHNY and CDR2 SVGAGI (reference sequence). The CDR3 totals 16 residues. The J segment lost 5 bases and the V segment lost 0 bases, leaving 9 bases of the junction unmatched.

This clone appeared a few times. This chain links TRBV9 with TRBJ1-6, with 8 bases lining up with TRBD1. CDR1 and CDR2 (germline): SGDLS, YYNGEE. The CDR3 runs to 16 residues. Trimming took 3 bases from V and 6 from J; bases not matched to a gene: 8. The CDR3 nucleotides read TGTGCCAGCAGCGCATCAGGGGGCGCGATTAATTCACCCCTCCACTTT. Protein sequence: CASSASGGAINSPLHF.

The rearrangement joins TRBV5-8 to TRBJ2-7; TRBD1 matches at 9 bases. The CDR3 spans 13 residues. The germline V gene encodes CDR1 SGHTS and CDR2 YDEGEE. The V segment lost 4 bases and the J segment 3 bases; nucleotides outside the gene matches: 2. CDR3 sequence reads: CASSADRGYEQYF. The CDR3 DNA reads TGTGCCAGCAGCGCGGACAGGGGCTACGAGCAGTACTTC.

The genes are TRBV28 and TRBJ1-3; D is perhaps TRBD1 (6 bases). Germline V CDR1 and CDR2: MDHEN, SYDVKM. CDR3 length: 15 amino acids. V was trimmed by 1 base and J by 3 bases, leaving 10 bases between them. The CDR3 reads CASSLSVGGGNTIYF. CDR3 sequence (DNA): TGTGCCAGCAGTTTATCCGTAGGGGGTGGAAACACCATATATTTT.

This rearrangement joins TRBV25-1 to TRBJ1-1; 8 bases are a match to TRBD1. This CDR3 has 15 amino acids. Germline V gives CDR1 MGHDK, CDR2 SYGVNS. V lost 5 bases to trimming and J lost 4 bases; unmatched junction nucleotides: 9. CDR3 amino acids: CASSPTGQGGTEAFF. The DNA of the CDR3 is TGTGCCAGCAGTCCCACAGGACAGGGAGGCACTGAAGCTTTCTTT.

The sample holds a few counts of this clone. The chain couples TRBV27 to TRBJ2-7; a possible D gene is TRBD2 (5 bases). The CDR3 spans 16 residues. Germline V gene sequence: CDR1 MNHEY, CDR2 SMNVEV (reference sequence). V lost 0 bases to trimming and J lost 5 bases, with 17 bases between them. CDR3 region: CASSLSMALGRNEQYF. CDR3 DNA: TGTGCCAGCAGTTTATCTATGGCCCTGGGGAGAAACGAGCAGTACTTC.

This clone was seen a single time. This chain connects TRBV29-1 to TRBJ1-2; 11 positions match TRBD1. V shed 5 bases, J shed 1 base, and the junction held 12 bases outside the gene matches. The CDR3 sequence is 17 residues long. Germline V lookup: CDR1 SQVTM, CDR2 ANQGSEA. The CDR3 spells CSVSASDRGHGNYGYTF. CDR3 nucleotide sequence: TGCAGCGTTTCAGCTTCGGACAGGGGGCATGGTAACTATGGCTACACCTTC.

The chain couples TRBV27 to TRBJ2-7, with 11 bases identical to TRBD1. V trimming: 4 bases; J trimming: 3 bases; junction bases outside the gene matches: 5. The CDR3 contains 15 residues. From germline, CDR1 is MNHEY and CDR2 SMNVEV (reference sequence). In nucleotides, the CDR3 is TGTGCCAGCAGTTCACGGGACAGGGGGATCTACGAGCAGTACTTC. Translating gives CASSSRDRGIYEQYF.